These T cell receptor beta chains were read from a single sample in a study of CD8 T cells in Susac syndrome. TCRdb called the immunoSEQ multiplex PCR reads again in MiXCR, with one record for every CDR3 protein. This table has tens of thousands of distinct CDR3 sequences, 96% appearing once. The material sequenced was CD8+ T cells from PBMCs. Receptor source: a human donor with Susac syndrome. Both conserved end residues are part of each CDR3. The D gene is left open where the match is weak. Clone sizes are given selectively: once, few, many, or a class where the clone is expanded.

J	V	D	size	length	DNA	CDR3
TRBJ1-1	TRBV30	TRBD1	-	14	TGTGCCTGGAAAGGGGGCAGACCGAACACTGAAGCTTTCTTT	CAWKGGRPNTEAFF
TRBJ1-2	TRBV15	-	once	13	TGTGCCACCAGCACCGCCCGCCGGGATGGCTACACCTTC	CATSTARRDGYTF
TRBJ1-2	TRBV5-4	TRBD1	-	14	TGTGCCAGCAGCCCGGGACAGCCTCGCTATGGCTACACCTTC	CASSPGQPRYGYTF
TRBJ2-7	TRBV30	-	-	12	TGTGCCTGGAGTACGGACCCCTACGAGCAGTACTTC	CAWSTDPYEQYF
TRBJ1-2	TRBV29-1	-	-	13	TGCAGCGCTGCCTTTGGGTTGGGCTATGGCTACACCTTC	CSAAFGLGYGYTF
TRBJ2-7	TRBV6-5	-	-	14	TGTGCCAGCAGTTACCGTCGGCAGTTGTACGAGCAGTACTTC	CASSYRRQLYEQYF
TRBJ1-2	TRBV30	-	-	14	TGTGCCTGGAGTGTAGGCTTGGCTAACTATGGCTACACCTTC	CAWSVGLANYGYTF
TRBJ2-7	TRBV27	TRBD1	once	15	TGTGCCAGCAGTTTAGTCCGGGACAGGGCCTACGAGCAGTACTTC	CASSLVRDRAYEQYF
TRBJ1-2	TRBV25-1	-	-	13	TGTGCCAGCAGTGCCAGGGGTGTAGGTGGCTACACCTTC	CASSARGVGGYTF
TRBJ1-2	TRBV30	-	-	12	TGTGCCTGGAGTGTAGGGAACGTTGGCTACACCTTC	CAWSVGNVGYTF
TRBJ2-7	TRBV4-3	-	-	14	TGCGCCAGCAGCTTCGCCAAGGAGGCCTACGAGCAGTACTTC	CASSFAKEAYEQYF
TRBJ1-2	TRBV4-3	TRBD1	-	13	TGCGCCAGCAGCCATAACAGGGGAGGTGGCTACACCTTC	CASSHNRGGGYTF
TRBJ2-5	TRBV6-5	TRBD1	-	14	TGTGCCAGCAACCGACAGGGGACCCAAGAGACCCAGTACTTC	CASNRQGTQETQYF
TRBJ2-3	TRBV27	TRBD2	once	15	TGTGCCAGCAGTCCCGTAGCGGGGGGCCGATGGACGCAGTATTTT	CASSPVAGGRWTQYF
TRBJ2-7	TRBV20-1	-	-	14	TGCAGTGCTAGTCCCGAGACGTTTTCCTACGAGCAGTACTTC	CSASPETFSYEQYF
TRBJ1-5	TRBV5-1	TRBD1	-	14	TGCGCCAGCATAGACAGGGGGCCAAATCAGCCCCAGCATTTT	CASIDRGPNQPQHF
TRBJ1-6	TRBV25-1	-	-	13	TGTGCCACACGGGCGGTCGTCCATTCACCCCTCCACTTT	CATRAVVHSPLHF
TRBJ1-1	TRBV6-5	-	-	12	TGTGCCAGCAGCCCGTCGGCCACTGAAGCTTTCTTT	CASSPSATEAFF
TRBJ2-5	TRBV11-2	-	-	14	TGTGCCAGCAGCTCTCCTCTCTTAGGGAAGACCCAGTACTTC	CASSSPLLGKTQYF
TRBJ1-2	TRBV6-5	-	-	13	TGTGCCAGCGCCCAAGCCAGGGTCTATGGCTACACCTTC	CASAQARVYGYTF
TRBJ2-7	TRBV30	-	-	13	TGTGCCTGGAACCAGCGAACTGACGGAGAGCAGTACTTC	CAWNQRTDGEQYF
TRBJ2-7	TRBV14	-	-	16	TGTGCCAGCAGCCAAGAGGCAGGGTGGAGGGCCTACGAGCAGTACTTC	CASSQEAGWRAYEQYF
TRBJ2-5	TRBV15	-	-	12	TGTGCCAGCCGTGGCAGCGGAGAGACCCAGTACTTC	CASRGSGETQYF
TRBJ2-7	TRBV7-8	TRBD1	-	17	TGTGCCAGCAGCTTGTCCGTCGGGACAGGGGCCCACTACGAGCAGTACTTC	CASSLSVGTGAHYEQYF
TRBJ1-2	TRBV11-2	-	-	15	TGTGCCAGCAGCTTAGATTTGGGACGGAGCTATGGCTACACCTTC	CASSLDLGRSYGYTF
TRBJ2-3	TRBV27	-	-	15	TGTGCCAGCAGTTTCCAGGGGCCGGACACAGATACGCAGTATTTT	CASSFQGPDTDTQYF
TRBJ2-3	TRBV24-1	TRBD1	-	16	TGTGCCACCAGTGATCCACGGACAGGGAGCACAGATACGCAGTATTTT	CATSDPRTGSTDTQYF